This T cell receptor beta chain was found in a study of regulatory T cells in long-lasting Graves disease. Overall study: Graves' patients (newly diagnosed) had been on antithyroid drugs under 3 months.

With 5 bases removed from V and 9 bases from J, the gap between germline ends came to 23 bases. This CDR3 spans 15 amino acids. Looked up from germline, CDR1 is SGHRS and CDR2 is YFSETQ. Assembly of TCR beta libraries relied on iRepertoire HTBI primers together with Arm-PCR of CDR3 regions. In TCRdb, the multiplex PCR reads were re-called with MiXCR into one record per CDR3 protein. The repertoire holds some 600,000 distinct CDR3 sequences, with about 15% as singletons. Indicated time point: newly diagnosed GD, antithyroid drugs for less than 3 months. From RNA extracted from PBMCs, the TCR library was made. Blood from the periphery, around 10 milliliters in all, was drawn into EDTA tubes. This clonotype turned up a few times. This sample also belongs to another study, concerning T cells in Graves' hyperthyroidism and ophthalmopathy. As that report states: Patients counted as stable if ophthalmopathy did not develop within 18 months. The primer set for the first-round RT-PCR of the TCR CDR3 was HTBI.

This specimen was peripheral blood mononuclear cells (PBMCs), taken at new diagnosis, from a patient treated with antithyroid drugs. The origin of this receptor is a man aged 18 to 30 with Graves disease. This chain uses TRBV5-1 with TRBJ1-2, with D possibly being TRBD1 (5 bases). The CDR3 here is CASSFLLGDAASYTF. CDR3 DNA: TGCGCCAGCAGTTTTTTGCTCGGGGACGCCGCCAGCTACACCTTC.